The present T cell receptor beta chain was sequenced within a study of OX40 agonist ivuxolimab in advanced cancers. This CDR3 has 12 amino acids. Germline CDR1 MNHEY, CDR2 SVGAGI. Findings and limits, study-wide: Circulating CD4+ and CD8+ T cells showed clonal expansion by week 6 at 0.1 to 3.0 mg/kg.

As regards this clone: What it binds is unknown. The germline gene is not matched at one end of the junction; a read error may be the cause.

Clones were read by immunoSEQ multiplex PCR, and TCRdb kept only the in-frame ones, dropping some. The table lists approximately 20,000 clones, over 70% of them singletons. This TCR was sampled from an adult with an advanced solid tumor such as melanoma, head and neck, liver or kidney cancer. The J gene is TRBJ2-2, the V gene TRBV6-5; maybe TRBD2 (5 bases). Source: CD4+ or CD8+ T cells sorted from blood, taken in a trial of the OX40 agonist ivuxolimab. The chain's CDR3 is CASRNGAGELFF. The CDR3, as DNA: TGTGCAAGCAGGAACGGGGCCGGGGAGCTGTTTTTT.